This is a list of T cell receptor beta chains from one sample in a study of blood T cell repertoires in COVID-19. Repertoires were generated with immunoSEQ multiplex PCR, while TCRdb's copy carries only in-frame clones and drops some. The sample records 95,000 to 100,000 clones, approximately 89% being singletons. Sequenced sample: peripheral blood. The origin of the receptors is a woman in her 30s with acute or convalescent COVID-19. CDR3s include the opening cysteine and the closing phenylalanine or tryptophan. Fields, in order: J gene, clone size, V gene, D gene, CDR3 DNA, CDR3 protein. The D gene is left open where the match is weak. A clone size is listed for some rows: how often the clone was seen (once, few, many), or a class if it is expanded.

J: TRBJ2-7
size: few
V: TRBV5-8
D: -
DNA: TGTGCCAGCAGCCCTCTAGTGGTGTACTTC
CDR3: CASSPLVVYF

J: TRBJ2-1
size: -
V: TRBV9
D: TRBD1
DNA: TGTGCCAGCATGGGTTTCGACAGGGCCGAGCAGTTCTTC
CDR3: CASMGFDRAEQFF

J: TRBJ2-2
size: -
V: TRBV5-1
D: -
DNA: TGCGCCAGCAGCTTGGAAGGGGCCTCGAACACCGGGGAGCTGTTTTTT
CDR3: CASSLEGASNTGELFF

J: TRBJ2-2
size: few
V: TRBV20-1
D: -
DNA: TGCAGTGCTAGTAATAGCGGGGAGCTGTTTTTT
CDR3: CSASNSGELFF

J: TRBJ2-1
size: -
V: TRBV7-3
D: TRBD1
DNA: TGTGCCAGCAGGCAGGGGGCAAGTTGGGATGAGCAGTTCTTC
CDR3: CASRQGASWDEQFF

J: TRBJ1-5
size: -
V: TRBV2
D: -
DNA: TGTGCCAGCAATCAGGGTAGCAATCAGCCCCAGCATTTT
CDR3: CASNQGSNQPQHF

J: TRBJ1-2
size: -
V: TRBV5-1
D: TRBD1
DNA: TGCGCCAGCAGCTCGTCCACAGGGGTCGGCTACACCTTC
CDR3: CASSSSTGVGYTF

J: TRBJ1-1
size: once
V: TRBV3-1/TRBV3-2
D: TRBD1
DNA: TGTGCCAGCAGCCTAGGACAGGGTGAGACTGAAGCTTTCTTT
CDR3: CASSLGQGETEAFF

J: TRBJ1-1
size: -
V: TRBV7-3
D: TRBD1
DNA: TGTGCCAGCAGCTCCAACCAGGGGGCAGAGGGTATCTTT
CDR3: CASSSNQGAEGIF

J: TRBJ2-7
size: -
V: TRBV19
D: -
DNA: TGTGCCAGTAGTCCCGGGAAAGGCCACGAGCAGTACTTC
CDR3: CASSPGKGHEQYF

J: TRBJ1-4
size: -
V: TRBV5-1
D: TRBD1
DNA: TGCGCCAGCAGCCCGACAGGGGACCTACTCAGGGAAAAACTGTTTTTT
CDR3: CASSPTGDLLREKLFF

J: TRBJ2-7
size: once
V: TRBV4-1
D: -
DNA: TGCGCCAGCAGCCAAGCCATCACAGTGGTCCCCCGCGAGCAGTACTTC
CDR3: CASSQAITVVPREQYF

J: TRBJ1-5
size: -
V: TRBV6-5
D: TRBD1
DNA: TGTGCCAGCAGATCCGGGACAGGGAGCAATCAGCCCCAGCATTTT
CDR3: CASRSGTGSNQPQHF

J: TRBJ2-2
size: -
V: TRBV5-1
D: -
DNA: TGCGCCAGCAGCTCGACTAACACCGGGGAGCTGTTTTTT
CDR3: CASSSTNTGELFF

J: TRBJ2-3
size: once
V: TRBV5-1
D: TRBD2
DNA: TGCGCCAGCAGCTCAACTAGCGGGGGGGCGGCAGATACGCAGTATTTT
CDR3: CASSSTSGGAADTQYF

J: TRBJ1-2
size: -
V: TRBV7-9
D: TRBD1
DNA: TGTGCCAGCAGCTCGCCCCTGACAGGGGATTTGCATGGCTACACCTTC
CDR3: CASSSPLTGDLHGYTF

J: TRBJ1-3
size: -
V: TRBV5-1
D: TRBD1
DNA: TGCGCCAGCAGCCGAGGACAGGTCTCTGGAAACACCATATATTTT
CDR3: CASSRGQVSGNTIYF

J: TRBJ1-4
size: -
V: TRBV5-1
D: TRBD1
DNA: TGCGCCAGCAGCCTCGCAGGGGGCTACTATGAAAAACTGTTTTTT
CDR3: CASSLAGGYYEKLFF

J: TRBJ1-3
size: -
V: TRBV7-9
D: TRBD1
DNA: TGTGCCAGCAGCCCACAGGGGATCTCTGGAAACACCATATATTTT
CDR3: CASSPQGISGNTIYF

J: TRBJ2-7
size: -
V: TRBV9
D: -
DNA: TGTGCCAGCAGCTCCCCCGCGGAGCCCTACGAGCAGTACTTC
CDR3: CASSSPAEPYEQYF

J: TRBJ1-2
size: once
V: TRBV5-6
D: TRBD1
DNA: TGTGCCAGCAGCTTGGTCCCGGGACAGGGGGCCGGTGGCTACACCTTC
CDR3: CASSLVPGQGAGGYTF

J: TRBJ1-1
size: -
V: TRBV29-1
D: -
DNA: TGCAGCGTTGGGACTTTGACTGAAGCTTTCTTT
CDR3: CSVGTLTEAFF

J: TRBJ2-5
size: -
V: TRBV5-8
D: TRBD1
DNA: TGTGCCAGCAGCCCCCGGACAGGACAAGAGACCCAGTACTTC
CDR3: CASSPRTGQETQYF

J: TRBJ1-1
size: -
V: TRBV5-1
D: -
DNA: TGCGCCAGCAGCTTGAGGGGGGGCAACACTGAAGCTTTCTTT
CDR3: CASSLRGGNTEAFF

J: TRBJ1-1
size: -
V: TRBV30
D: -
DNA: TGTGCCTGGAGTGTAGACACGAACACTGAAGCTTTCTTT
CDR3: CAWSVDTNTEAFF

J: TRBJ1-1
size: -
V: TRBV12-3/TRBV12-4
D: -
DNA: TGTGCCAGCAGAACAACAGCGAACACTGAAGCTTTCTTT
CDR3: CASRTTANTEAFF

J: TRBJ2-7
size: -
V: TRBV7-8
D: TRBD1
DNA: TGTGCCAGCAGCTTAGCCCCGGGACAGCCCCCCTACGAGCAGTACTTC
CDR3: CASSLAPGQPPYEQYF

J: TRBJ1-6
size: few
V: TRBV30
D: TRBD1
DNA: TGTGCCTGGAGCCCGCGGACAGGGGGTATTTCACCCCTCCACTTT
CDR3: CAWSPRTGGISPLHF

J: TRBJ1-2
size: -
V: TRBV12-3/TRBV12-4
D: -
DNA: TGTGCCAGCAAAACAGGGAATGGCTACACCTTC
CDR3: CASKTGNGYTF

J: TRBJ1-2
size: few
V: TRBV27
D: TRBD1
DNA: TGTGCCAGCAGTTCATACCGGGACAGGGATAGTGGCTACACCTTC
CDR3: CASSSYRDRDSGYTF

J: TRBJ2-7
size: -
V: TRBV5-1
D: TRBD1
DNA: TGCGCCAGCAGCTTGGGGGGACAGCGGACCTACGAGCAGTACTTC
CDR3: CASSLGGQRTYEQYF

J: TRBJ1-3
size: -
V: TRBV27
D: TRBD1
DNA: TGTGCCAGCAAACCCAGGACAGGGGGAAACTCTGGAAACACCATATATTTT
CDR3: CASKPRTGGNSGNTIYF

J: TRBJ2-1
size: -
V: TRBV24-1
D: TRBD2
DNA: TGTGCCACCAGTGATAGCGGGGGGACTAATGAGCAGTTCTTC
CDR3: CATSDSGGTNEQFF

J: TRBJ2-3
size: -
V: TRBV11-3
D: -
DNA: TGTGCCAGCAGCTTCAGTGCAGATACGCAGTATTTT
CDR3: CASSFSADTQYF

J: TRBJ2-7
size: -
V: TRBV3-1/TRBV3-2
D: -
DNA: TGTGCCAGCAGCGTGGGCGGGGGCCCCTCCTACGAGCAGTACTTC
CDR3: CASSVGGGPSYEQYF

J: TRBJ1-2
size: once
V: TRBV7-9
D: -
DNA: TGTGCCAGCAGCCGGGAGGGCTGGGGCTACACCTTC
CDR3: CASSREGWGYTF

J: TRBJ2-7
size: -
V: TRBV14
D: -
DNA: TGTGCCAGCAGCCAAGATGGGGGGGACAGGCGCTACGAGCAGTACTTC
CDR3: CASSQDGGDRRYEQYF

J: TRBJ1-2
size: once
V: TRBV6-5
D: -
DNA: TGTGCCAGCGGGGGGAACTATGGCTACACCTTC
CDR3: CASGGNYGYTF

J: TRBJ1-5
size: -
V: TRBV6-5
D: -
DNA: TGTGCCAGCAGTTACGGGGCAAATAGCAATCAGCCCCAGCATTTT
CDR3: CASSYGANSNQPQHF

J: TRBJ1-6
size: -
V: TRBV7-2
D: TRBD1
DNA: TGTGCCAGCAGCTTATTCGCCGGGACAGGGAATTCACCCCTCCACTTT
CDR3: CASSLFAGTGNSPLHF

J: TRBJ1-1
size: -
V: TRBV5-6
D: -
DNA: TGTGCCAGCAGCTTGATGAGGGAAATAACTGAAGCTTTCTTT
CDR3: CASSLMREITEAFF

J: TRBJ1-5
size: -
V: TRBV28
D: TRBD1
DNA: TGTGCCAGCAGCTTGGACAGGGCCAATCAGCCCCAGCATTTT
CDR3: CASSLDRANQPQHF

J: TRBJ2-7
size: -
V: TRBV27
D: TRBD1
DNA: TGTGCCAGCAGTTTGAAACAGGGGGCGAACGAGCAGTACTTC
CDR3: CASSLKQGANEQYF

J: TRBJ1-1
size: -
V: TRBV30
D: TRBD1
DNA: TGTGCCTGGAGTGGGGGGACAGGGAGGTGGACTGAAGCTTTCTTT
CDR3: CAWSGGTGRWTEAFF

J: TRBJ2-7
size: -
V: TRBV6-1
D: -
DNA: TGTGCCAGCAGTGTTCCCTTCCCGAGTGGTTCCTCCTACGAGCAGTACTTC
CDR3: CASSVPFPSGSSYEQYF

J: TRBJ2-4
size: -
V: TRBV14
D: TRBD1
DNA: TGTGCCAGCAGCCAGACAGGGGAAGGTGCTAGGAGAGTCCAGTACTTC
CDR3: CASSQTGEGARRVQYF

J: TRBJ1-2
size: -
V: TRBV4-1
D: -
DNA: TGCGCCAGCAGCCACACAATCGGACAGCCTAACTATGGCTACACCTTC
CDR3: CASSHTIGQPNYGYTF

J: TRBJ1-6
size: -
V: TRBV15
D: TRBD1
DNA: TGTGCCACCAGCAAGGGGGCCGACAGGCGATATAATAATTCACCCCTCCACTTT
CDR3: CATSKGADRRYNNSPLHF

J: TRBJ1-5
size: few
V: TRBV7-2
D: -
DNA: TGTGCCAGCAGCTTAGTCAGGGTGCGCGATCAGCCCCAGCATTTT
CDR3: CASSLVRVRDQPQHF

J: TRBJ1-1
size: few
V: TRBV27
D: -
DNA: TGTGCCAGCAGTTTCCGGGGTGGCACTGAAGCTTTCTTT
CDR3: CASSFRGGTEAFF

J: TRBJ1-4
size: few
V: TRBV11-2
D: TRBD1
DNA: TGTGCCAGCAGCCGCACAGGGGCGGATGAAAAACTGTTTTTT
CDR3: CASSRTGADEKLFF

J: TRBJ1-6
size: -
V: TRBV3-1/TRBV3-2
D: -
DNA: TGTGCCAGCAGCCAAGTGCAGGGTTTATCACCCCTCCACTTT
CDR3: CASSQVQGLSPLHF

J: TRBJ2-7
size: -
V: TRBV13
D: TRBD1
DNA: TGTGCCAGCAGCTTAGCGGACAGGGTCTACGAGCAGTACTTC
CDR3: CASSLADRVYEQYF

J: TRBJ1-2
size: once
V: TRBV18
D: -
DNA: TGTGCCAGCTCACCTCTAGGCCAGAACTATGGCTACACCTTC
CDR3: CASSPLGQNYGYTF

J: TRBJ2-1
size: few
V: TRBV11-2
D: TRBD2
DNA: TGTGCCAGCAGCATGCTAGCGGGGGCTTACAATGAGCAGTTCTTC
CDR3: CASSMLAGAYNEQFF

J: TRBJ2-1
size: -
V: TRBV27
D: TRBD2
DNA: TGTGCCAGCAGTTCGCTCGGACTAGTCAATGAGCAGTTCTTC
CDR3: CASSSLGLVNEQFF

J: TRBJ1-2
size: -
V: TRBV5-1
D: TRBD1
DNA: TGCGCCAGCAGCTTGGGGGACAGGAACTATGGCTACACCTTC
CDR3: CASSLGDRNYGYTF

J: TRBJ1-5
size: -
V: TRBV28
D: TRBD1
DNA: TGTGCCAGCAGTTCCGGGGGACAGCATCAGCCCCAGCATTTT
CDR3: CASSSGGQHQPQHF